This TCR beta chain emerged from a study of cytomegalovirus exposure and HLA in healthy donors. PCR involved 60 Vbeta and 13 Jbeta primers. Using immunoSEQ multiplex PCR, the repertoire was profiled, and TCRdb retains in-frame clones only, with some absent. The profile shows 150,000 to 250,000 clones, around 83% of them singletons. Each donor was healthy, and each was a bone marrow donor. The sequence was collected from a woman in her forties or fifties in good health and CMV-seropositive. Sequenced material: PBMCs.

Written as DNA, the CDR3 is TGTGCCAGCAGCCCCGGACAGGGGGCAAGCACCGGGGAGCTGTTTTTT. The encoded protein is CASSPGQGASTGELFF. The rearrangement joins TRBV7-9 to TRBJ2-2; TRBD1 matches at 11 bases. The V and J ends lost 5 bases and 4 bases, in that order; junction bases with no gene match: 6. The CDR3 extends over 16 amino acids. Germline V lookup: CDR1 SEHNR, CDR2 FQNEAQ (reference sequence).